The 25 T cell receptor beta chains given below trace back to one sample, sequenced in a study of blood T cell repertoires in COVID-19. Measured with immunoSEQ multiplex PCR; TCRdb has only the in-frame clones, and not every one. Of about 210,000 clones in the sample, roughly 84% are singletons; the top ten hold 3.2%. The sample was PBMCs or T cells enriched from blood (not recorded which). All receptors derive from a woman aged 25 to 39 who had been exposed to COVID-19.

The chain joins TRBV7-3 to TRBJ2-1, with TRBD2 matching 10 bases. V lost 4 bases, J lost 2 bases, and 2 bases stayed unmatched. This CDR3 comprises 15 residues. CDR1 is SGHTA, CDR2 FQGTGA, per germline. CDR3 nucleotide sequence: TGTGCCAGCAGCTCCAGCGGGGGGGCCTACAATGAGCAGTTCTTC. Amino acid sequence: CASSSSGGAYNEQFF.

The chain employs TRBV2 and TRBJ1-1; D call uncertain. The V gene lost 7 bases and the J gene lost 11 bases, with 17 bases spanning the gap. Germline-derived CDR1 and CDR2 are SNHLY and FYNNEI. The CDR3 is 12 residues long. In DNA, the CDR3 is TGTGCCAGCAAACCCTCAGTCCGGGAGGCTTTCTTT. This translates into CASKPSVREAFF.

This rearrangement joins TRBV4-3 to TRBJ2-5; TRBD2 agrees at 7 bases. J lost 4 bases, V lost 0 bases, and 11 bases had no gene match. This CDR3 has 17 amino acids. CDR1 LGHNA and CDR2 YSLEER come from the germline V gene. CDR3 amino acids: CASSQDLLSGEGETQYF. CDR3 nucleotides: TGCGCCAGCAGCCAAGATCTTTTATCGGGGGAGGGAGAGACCCAGTACTTC.

This clone was seen only a few times. The chain is built from TRBV12-3 or TRBV12-4 and TRBJ1-2; no firm D call. V was cut by 3 bases and J by 2 bases, with 4 bases left in between. The CDR3 is made up of 12 amino acids. CDR3 DNA sequence: TGTGCCAGCAGTTTCCTAAACTATGGCTACACCTTC. Translated: CASSFLNYGYTF.

The chain combines TRBV27 with TRBJ1-4; TRBD1 matches at 8 bases. From germline, CDR1 is MNHEY and CDR2 SMNVEV (reference sequence). This CDR3 is built from 15 residues. The ends lost 4 bases at V and 8 bases at J; junction bases unmatched: 9. The CDR3, as DNA: TGTGCCAGCAGTTCAGCAGGGGGCTGGGAAGAAAAACTGTTTTTT. Translated, it gives CASSSAGGWEEKLFF.

The rearrangement joins TRBV27 to TRBJ1-4; a weak D match, TRBD1 (6 bases). CDR1 and CDR2 from the germline V gene are MNHEY and SMNVEV (reference sequence). Trimming stripped 5 bases from V and 4 bases from J, with 20 bases between. The CDR3 covers 17 residues. The CDR3 loop reads CASSQNKATGINEKLFF. The CDR3 nucleotides are TGTGCCAGCAGTCAAAACAAGGCCACAGGGATTAATGAAAAACTGTTTTTT.

The rearrangement links TRBV15 to TRBJ1-3; D possibly corresponds to TRBD1 (5 bases). The CDR3 has 15 residues. V shed 0 bases and J shed 3 bases, with 9 bases lying between them. Germline CDR1 LNHNV, CDR2 YYDKDF (reference sequence). The CDR3 DNA sequence: TGTGCCACCAGCAGAGATGCGGGGCTTGGAAACACCATATATTTT. Translated: CATSRDAGLGNTIYF.

The V call is TRBV7-2, the J call TRBJ1-4, with D unresolved. Trimming pared 6 bases from V and 7 bases from J, leaving 18 bases between. CDR3 size: 15 residues. Per the germline V gene, CDR1 is SGHTA and CDR2 is FQGNSA. Here the CDR3 reads CASSLTPDTFEKLFF. In nucleotides, the CDR3 is TGTGCCAGCAGTCTTACGCCCGACACTTTTGAAAAACTGTTTTTT.

This clone appeared a few times. This chain connects TRBV6-1 to TRBJ2-6; 7 positions agree with TRBD1. The V gene end was trimmed by 3 bases and the J gene end by 0 bases; junction bases not matched to a gene: 5. Germline V CDR1 and CDR2: MNHNS, SASEGT. The CDR3 has 17 residues. The CDR3 is CASSEDRLSSGANVLTF. Written as DNA, the CDR3 is TGTGCCAGCAGTGAGGACAGGCTTAGCTCTGGGGCCAACGTCCTGACTTTC.

V usage is TRBV2 and J usage is TRBJ1-1, with D tentatively TRBD1 (6 bases). The V end was cut by 8 bases, the J end by 0 bases, with 13 bases between. There are 14 residues in the CDR3. Germline CDR1 is SNHLY and CDR2 is FYNNEI. The CDR3 DNA sequence: TGTGCCAGCCGACAGGTGAGCATGAACACTGAAGCTTTCTTT. Translated, it gives CASRQVSMNTEAFF. Looking up the rest from reference TRBV2 and TRBJ1-1 gives the full variable domain: EPEVTQTPSHQVTQMGQEVILRCVPISNHLYFYWYRQILGQKVEFLVSFYNNEISEKSEIFDDQFSVERPDGSNFTLKIRSTKLEDSAMYFCASRQVSMNTEAFFGQGTRLTVV.

The chain recombines TRBV4-3 with TRBJ2-4, with D unresolved. V lost 1 base and J 2 bases, leaving 9 bases between the germline ends. Looked up from germline, CDR1 is LGHNA and CDR2 is YSLEER. CDR3 length: 15 residues. This CDR3 reads CASSQGAASKNIQYF. The CDR3 bases are TGCGCCAGCAGCCAAGGGGCAGCCTCCAAAAACATTCAGTACTTC.

V usage is TRBV19 and J usage is TRBJ2-2, with 10 bases aligning to TRBD1. The CDR3 has 17 residues. The V gene's germline CDR1 is LNHDA and CDR2 SQIVND (reference sequence). The ends lost 3 bases at V and 6 bases at J; junction bases unmatched: 10. CDR3 protein: CASSIRMGTGDSGELFF. The CDR3 nucleotides are TGTGCCAGTAGTATTAGGATGGGGACAGGGGATTCCGGGGAGCTGTTTTTT.

J is TRBJ2-1 and V is TRBV27; 12 nucleotides align to TRBD2. This CDR3 contains 15 residues. The germline gives CDR1 MNHEY, CDR2 SMNVEV (reference sequence). Trimming at V came to 7 bases and at J to 7 bases, leaving 8 bases not matched to a gene. The chain's CDR3 is CASIPGTSGHNEQFF. The CDR3 coding sequence is TGTGCCAGCATCCCCGGGACTAGCGGGCATAATGAGCAGTTCTTC.

A remark on this clone: Relative to the germline gene, one junction end is altered; a read error may explain this. CDR3 DNA: TGTGCCAGCAGCACACTCGGGGAAACTAGTGAAAAACTGTTTTTT. The encoded protein is CASSTLGETSEKLFF. V usage is TRBV9 and J usage is TRBJ1-4; D is unclear. The CDR3 covers 15 residues. Germline assignment: CDR1 SGDLS and CDR2 YYNGEE.

The chain has TRBV4-1 and TRBJ1-6; D is possibly TRBD1 (5 bases). V lost 3 bases and J 6 bases, leaving 18 bases between the germline ends. The germline V gene encodes CDR1 MGHRA and CDR2 YSYEKL. This CDR3 has 17 residues. CDR3 sequence: CASSQTGTRTTNSPLHF. The CDR3 nucleotides are TGCGCCAGCAGCCAGACTGGAACTCGGACAACTAATTCACCCCTCCACTTT.

The V and J genes are TRBV14 and TRBJ2-7; 7 bases fit TRBD1. The V gene's germline CDR1 is SGHDN and CDR2 FVKESK. The CDR3 spans 16 residues. J gave up 3 bases and V 0 bases, and 8 bases lay outside the gene matches. CDR3 DNA sequence: TGTGCCAGCAGCCAAGACCTACAGGGGACACGCTACGAGCAGTACTTC. As protein: CASSQDLQGTRYEQYF.

This chain connects TRBV7-2 to TRBJ2-5; a possible D gene is TRBD2 (7 bases). Deletions cut 2 bases from V and 4 bases from J, with 14 bases between. CDR3 length equals 15 residues. Germline values: CDR1 SGHTA, CDR2 FQGNSA. CDR3 loop: CASSLRGGLRETQYF. The CDR3 DNA reads as TGTGCCAGCAGCTTAAGGGGGGGCCTGCGAGAGACCCAGTACTTC.

The rearrangement links TRBV5-1 to TRBJ1-6; 12 positions match TRBD1. This CDR3 contains 18 residues. The germline CDR1 and CDR2 sequences are SGHRS and YFSETQ. Trimming took 2 bases from V and 5 from J; bases not matched to a gene: 8. CDR3 bases: TGCGCCAGCAGCTTTGGGACAGGGGGCGCGGGGGATAATTCACCCCTCCACTTT. It encodes CASSFGTGGAGDNSPLHF.

This clone was detected a few times. The chain links TRBV25-1 to TRBJ1-6, with TRBD1 matching 8 bases. The CDR3 is made up of 16 amino acids. CDR1 is MGHDK, CDR2 SYGVNS, per germline. V shed 5 bases, J shed 9 bases, and the junction held 12 bases outside the gene matches. The CDR3 spells CASSTHLGQGTSPLHF. The DNA for the CDR3 is TGTGCCAGCAGTACTCACCTTGGACAGGGAACTTCACCCCTCCACTTT. Filled out from reference TRBV25-1 and TRBJ1-6, the complete variable domain reads EADIYQTPRYLVIGTGKKITLECSQTMGHDKMYWYQQDPGMELHLIHYSYGVNSTEKGDLSSESTVSRIRTEHFPLTLESARPSHTSQYLCASSTHLGQGTSPLHFGNGTRLTVT.

The rearrangement uses TRBV29-1 and TRBJ1-2; weak D call: TRBD1 (5 bases). Germline V CDR1 and CDR2: SQVTM, ANQGSEA. V shed 4 bases and J shed 3 bases, with 9 bases lying between them. This CDR3 has 12 amino acids. The CDR3 nucleotides read TGCAGCGTTGTTACCAGGGACTATGGCTACACCTTC. It specifies CSVVTRDYGYTF.

The chain uses TRBV7-2 and TRBJ2-7, with 12 positions matching TRBD2. The CDR3 totals 18 residues. J lost 2 bases, V lost 5 bases, and 13 bases had no gene match. The germline V gene has CDR1 SGHTA and CDR2 FQGNSA. CDR3 region: CASSAQWGPSGGAYEQYF. The CDR3 DNA is TGTGCCAGCAGCGCCCAATGGGGGCCTAGCGGGGGGGCCTACGAGCAGTACTTC. The full variable domain, completed using reference TRBV7-2 and TRBJ2-7, is GAGVSQSPSNKVTEKGKDVELRCDPISGHTALYWYRQSLGQGLEFLIYFQGNSAPDKSGLPSDRFSAERTGGSVSTLTIQRTQQEDSAVYLCASSAQWGPSGGAYEQYFGPGTRLTVT.

V gene TRBV3-1 (or the pseudogene TRBV3-2) combines with J gene TRBJ2-3; D uncertain. Germline V CDR1 and CDR2: LGHDT, YNNKEL (reference sequence). The CDR3 is 14 residues long. Trimming took 3 bases from V and 3 from J, leaving 10 bases between them. The DNA for the CDR3 is TGTGCCAGCAGCCAGTCTTACGGGACAGATACGCAGTATTTT. This encodes CASSQSYGTDTQYF.

The J gene is TRBJ1-1, the V gene TRBV7-9, with D unclear. V lost 1 base, J lost 8 bases, and 2 bases lay in between. This CDR3 spans 10 amino acids. Germline V gene lookup returns CDR1 SEHNR and CDR2 FQNEAQ (reference sequence). The CDR3 DNA is TGTGCCAGCAGCTTAGTAGAAGCTTTCTTT. It translates to CASSLVEAFF.

The CDR3, as DNA: TGTGCCAGTAGTATACAGCCAGCATACCGCGGCTATGGCTACACCTTC. Protein sequence: CASSIQPAYRGYGYTF. The J gene is TRBJ1-2, the V gene TRBV19; D is ambiguous. In germline, CDR1 is LNHDA, CDR2 SQIVND (reference sequence). The V and J ends lost 2 bases and 4 bases respectively, with 17 bases between them. CDR3 length: 16 residues. Supplemented by reference TRBV19 and TRBJ1-2, the full variable domain reads DGGITQSPKYLFRKEGQNVTLSCEQNLNHDAMYWYRQDPGQGLRLIYYSQIVNDFQKGDIAEGYSVSREKKESFPLTVTSAQKNPTAFYLCASSIQPAYRGYGYTFGSGTRLTVV.

V gene TRBV19 combines with J gene TRBJ2-3; 13 nucleotides agree with TRBD2. CDR1 is LNHDA, CDR2 SQIVND, per germline (reference sequence). The ends lost 5 bases at V and 3 bases at J; junction bases unmatched: 2. The CDR3 sequence is 15 residues long. The chain's CDR3 is CASSALAGGTDTQYF. In DNA form, the CDR3 reads TGTGCCAGTAGTGCACTAGCGGGGGGGACAGATACGCAGTATTTT.